The T cell receptor beta chain under discussion was sequenced for a study of beta chain features in type 1 diabetes. Looked up from germline, CDR1 is SGHTA and CDR2 is FQGNSA. V was shortened by 1 base and J by 5 bases, with 8 bases between the two germline ends. The CDR3 loop spans 13 amino acids. The study, taken as a whole, reports: Patients with Type 1 diabetes showed moderately but significantly shorter TCRB CDR3s in all four CD4+ subsets.

The table lists this clone with a few counts. The antigen is unknown. This sample includes further DNA sequences coding for the same CDR3. cDNA synthesis used the whole RNA isolate, giving expressed TCRB sequences. This table comes from immunoSEQ multiplex PCR, and its TCRdb copy is limited to in-frame clones, with some not included. Of hundreds of thousands of clones in the sample, more than 13% were seen once. The rearrangement joins TRBV7-2 to TRBJ2-5; D is undetermined. The sequencing sample was made of naive CD4+ T cells from blood. This clonotype was sampled from a young man with type 1 diabetes. The DNA for the CDR3 is TGTGCCAGCAGCTTAGGCCCACCCGAGACCCAGTACTTC. This encodes CASSLGPPETQYF.